This T cell receptor beta chain was captured in a study of vaccination effects on CD4 cells after COVID-19 (dated by TCRdb to between 2022 and 2023). Turning to the overall study: Across the study, the median time from the second dose to post-vaccine sampling was 72 days (range 14 to 241). In both COVID-19 convalescent patients and infection-naive vaccine recipients, the study compared SARS-CoV-2 spike-specific CD4+ TCR repertoires from before mRNA vaccination with those from after it. Altogether, roughly 10 COVID-19 convalescent patients and 4 SARS-CoV-2-naive healthy vaccine recipients made up the full study. Cultures from other donors in the study were sequenced with the Oncomine TCR Beta short-read assay on an Illumina iSeq 100.

Points on this clone: Its recognized antigen is unknown. No much larger clone is present one base from it, and per-base qualities are unavailable.

The CDR3 starts with the cysteine, ends with the phenylalanine, and has 11 residues. Only CDR3 DNA is held: 33 bases, read in frame from base 1. CDR1 and CDR2 are drawn from the germline V gene: SGHDT, YYEEEE. V and J lose 1 base and 10 bases, and a span of 9 bases separates them. Libraries were prepared through the immunoSEQ multiplex PCR assay. DNA from the CD4+ T cells that had been cultured and isolated underwent TCR beta CDR3 sequencing. The paper's data handling went like this. The analysis removed non-productive TCR sequences, trimmed reads to the CDR3 region, and retained only CDR3s that were 7 or more amino acids long. The MANAFEST web app was used to pick out antigen-specific clonotypes by comparing their expansion in peptide wells with that in reference cultures. To be called positive, a clone needed expansion at FDR<0.05 compared with the reference and with all other wells, an odds ratio greater than 5, and a frequency greater than 0.1% in two replicate wells. Cross-reactive clonotypes were defined as significantly expanded in SARS-CoV-2 spike wells and in at least one common cold coronavirus spike condition. CDR3 similarity was assessed by Levenshtein distance using the stringdist R package, and unrooted trees were constructed with ape in R 3.6.1. Entries here come from immuneACCESS through TCRdb and include only in-frame sequences with V and J called. Some clones fail to appear in such tables; in the studies checked, an unresolved V gene covers under half of the shortfall, and the cause of the remainder is unknown. That table supplies the V and J calls and clone size; D and trimming were determined from the DNA. In all, the sample holds more than 40,000 clones, and over 60% of those were seen once. Over 13% of the sample lies in the top ten.

Study-wide conclusions, independent of this receptor: Among healthy vaccine recipients, nearly all vaccine-induced clones were SARS-CoV-2 mono-reactive, and just 1 of 255 was cross-reactive with common cold coronaviruses. At late post-vaccination timepoints, both infection-induced and vaccine-induced clones showed marked clonal contraction, consistent with waning T cell responses. The study was limited by a small number of convalescent patients and lacked early post-infection timepoints.

The ViraFEST assay stimulated PBMC with viral peptide pools and then used TCR sequencing to identify antigen-specific CD4+ T cell clonotypes by expansion. After more than nine days of culture, CD4+ T cells were isolated with the EasySep CD4+ T cell isolation kit. Two doses of either the BNT162b2 or the mRNA-1273 mRNA SARS-CoV-2 vaccine were administered to participants. None of the healthy vaccine recipients had a prior SARS-CoV-2 infection, which was confirmed by nucleocapsid antibody tests that came back negative both before and after vaccination. Each well held fewer than 2.5 million PBMC cultured in IMDM containing approximately 5.3% human AB serum, 9 to 10 IU/ml IL-2 and gentamicin, along with around 11 ug/ml peptides. Half of the culture medium was replaced with fresh IL-2-containing medium on days 3 and 7. Unless noted otherwise, every peptide stimulation condition was cultured in triplicate wells. Using Ficoll-Paque Plus gradient centrifugation, PBMC were separated from whole blood and then either used fresh or cryopreserved at -140C. The overlapping peptide pools covered the spike proteins of SARS-CoV-2 and of the common cold coronaviruses HCoV-NL63, HCoV-OC43 and HCoV-229E. The QIAamp micro DNA kit was used to extract genomic DNA from the cultured CD4+ T cells.

The source was CD4+ T cells from PBMCs cultured with HCoV-OC43 spike peptides, collected after COVID-19 vaccination. The cell subset or site label on this specimen signifies: HCoV-OC43 spike overlapping peptide pool stimulation. This clonotype was obtained from a human donor who received a COVID-19 vaccine. The V and J genes are TRBV5-6 and TRBJ2-7, with the D gene uncertain. Here the CDR3 is given as CASSLRQLQYF. The DNA sequence reads TGTGCCAGCAGCTTGCGGCAGTTACAGTACTTC. Full variable domain (CDR3 extended with the reference TRBV5-6 and TRBJ2-7 proteins): DAGVTQSPTHLIKTRGQQVTLRCSPKSGHDTVSWYQQALGQGPQFIFQYYEEEERQRGNFPDRFSGHQFPNYSSELNVNALLLGDSALYLCASSLRQLQYFGPGTRLTVT.